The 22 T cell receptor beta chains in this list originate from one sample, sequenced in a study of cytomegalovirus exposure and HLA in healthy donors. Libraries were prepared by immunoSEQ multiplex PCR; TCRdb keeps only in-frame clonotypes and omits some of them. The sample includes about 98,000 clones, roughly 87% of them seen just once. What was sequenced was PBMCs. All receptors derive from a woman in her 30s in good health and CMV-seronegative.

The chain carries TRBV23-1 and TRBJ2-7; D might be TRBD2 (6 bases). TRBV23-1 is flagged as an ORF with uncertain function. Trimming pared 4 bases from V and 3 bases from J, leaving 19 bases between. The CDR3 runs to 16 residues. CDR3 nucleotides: TGCGCCAGCAGTCTCCTAATAAACCTGGAGGGCTACGAGCAGTACTTC. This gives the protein CASSLLINLEGYEQYF.

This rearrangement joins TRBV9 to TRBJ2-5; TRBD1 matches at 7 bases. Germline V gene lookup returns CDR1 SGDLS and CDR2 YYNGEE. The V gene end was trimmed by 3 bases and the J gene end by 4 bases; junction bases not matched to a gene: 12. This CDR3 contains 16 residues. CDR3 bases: TGTGCCAGCAGCGCCGGACAGATCCCAGGGGGAGAGACCCAGTACTTC. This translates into CASSAGQIPGGETQYF.

CDR3 in DNA: TGTGCCAGCAGAAGGGTCAGGGACACTGAAGCTTTCTTT. Its protein product is CASRRVRDTEAFF. The chain couples TRBV7-9 to TRBJ1-1; the D gene is possibly TRBD1 (5 bases). The germline V gene has CDR1 SEHNR and CDR2 FQNEAQ (reference sequence). The germline V and J ends were trimmed by 6 bases and 3 bases, with 11 bases remaining between them. This CDR3 comprises 13 residues.

The DNA of the CDR3 is TGTGCCAGCAGCTTTCCTAGCGGGGGGGCTACCGGGGAGCTGTTTTTT. Residues: CASSFPSGGATGELFF. The chain recombines TRBV7-6 with TRBJ2-2, with TRBD2 matching 12 bases. CDR3 length equals 16 residues. Germline CDR1 and CDR2: SGHVS and FNYEAQ. V trimming: 3 bases; J trimming: 5 bases; junction bases outside the gene matches: 4.

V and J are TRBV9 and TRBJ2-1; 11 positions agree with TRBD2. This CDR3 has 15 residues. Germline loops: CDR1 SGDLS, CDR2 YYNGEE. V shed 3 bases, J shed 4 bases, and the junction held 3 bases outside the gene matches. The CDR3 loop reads CASSATSGVYNEQFF. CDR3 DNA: TGTGCCAGCAGCGCGACTAGCGGGGTATACAATGAGCAGTTCTTC.

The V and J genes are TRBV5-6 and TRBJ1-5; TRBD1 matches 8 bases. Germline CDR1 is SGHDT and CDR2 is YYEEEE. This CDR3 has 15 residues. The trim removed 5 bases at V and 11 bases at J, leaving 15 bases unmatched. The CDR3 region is CASRFWTGTTGSQHF. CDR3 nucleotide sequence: TGTGCCAGCAGGTTCTGGACAGGGACAACTGGATCCCAGCATTTT.

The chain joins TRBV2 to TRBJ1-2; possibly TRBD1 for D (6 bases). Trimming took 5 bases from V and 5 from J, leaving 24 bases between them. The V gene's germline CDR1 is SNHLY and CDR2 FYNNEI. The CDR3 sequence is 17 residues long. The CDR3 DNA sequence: TGTGCCAGCAGTTCCTGGACAGCGGTATTAACTGGTTATGGCTACACCTTC. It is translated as CASSSWTAVLTGYGYTF.

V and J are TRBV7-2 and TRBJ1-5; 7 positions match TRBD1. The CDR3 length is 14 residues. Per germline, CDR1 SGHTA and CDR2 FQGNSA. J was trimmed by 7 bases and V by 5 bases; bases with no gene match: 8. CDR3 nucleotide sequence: TGTGCCAGCAGCCCTACAGGGGCGAACCAGCCCCAGCATTTT. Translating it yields CASSPTGANQPQHF.

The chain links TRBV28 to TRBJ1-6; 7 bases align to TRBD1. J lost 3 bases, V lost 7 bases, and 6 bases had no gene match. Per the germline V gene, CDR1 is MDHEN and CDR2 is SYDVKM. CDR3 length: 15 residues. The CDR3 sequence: CASTATGNYNSPLHF. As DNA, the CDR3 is TGTGCCAGCACCGCGACAGGGAACTATAATTCACCCCTCCACTTT.

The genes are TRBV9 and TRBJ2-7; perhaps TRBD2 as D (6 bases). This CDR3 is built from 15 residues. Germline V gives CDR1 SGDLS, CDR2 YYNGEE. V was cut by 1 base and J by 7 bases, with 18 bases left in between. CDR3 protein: CASSVRQGFAGEQYF. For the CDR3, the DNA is TGTGCCAGCAGCGTAAGGCAGGGATTTGCGGGGGAGCAGTACTTC.

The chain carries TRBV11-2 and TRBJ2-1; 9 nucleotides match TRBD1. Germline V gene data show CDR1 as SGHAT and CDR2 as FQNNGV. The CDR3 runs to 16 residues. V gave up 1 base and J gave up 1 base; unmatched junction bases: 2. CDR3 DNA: TGTGCCAGCAGCTTAGTGGGACAGGGATCCTACAATGAGCAGTTCTTC. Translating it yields CASSLVGQGSYNEQFF. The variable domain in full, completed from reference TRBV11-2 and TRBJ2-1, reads EAGVAQSPRYKIIEKRQSVAFWCNPISGHATLYWYQQILGQGPKLLIQFQNNGVVDDSQLPKDRFSAERLKGVDSTLKIQPAKLEDSAVYLCASSLVGQGSYNEQFFGPGTRLTVL.

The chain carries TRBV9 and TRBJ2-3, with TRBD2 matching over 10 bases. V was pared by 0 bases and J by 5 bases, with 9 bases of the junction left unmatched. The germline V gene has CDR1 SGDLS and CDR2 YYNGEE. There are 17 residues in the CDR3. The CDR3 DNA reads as TGTGCCAGCAGCGTAGATCTCCTAGCGGGAGCACGAGATACGCAGTATTTT. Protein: CASSVDLLAGARDTQYF.

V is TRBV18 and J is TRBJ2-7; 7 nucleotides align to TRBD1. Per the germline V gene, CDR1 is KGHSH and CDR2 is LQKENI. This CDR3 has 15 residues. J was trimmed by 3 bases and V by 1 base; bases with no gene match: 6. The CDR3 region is CASSPLRTGLYEQYF. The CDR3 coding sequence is TGTGCCAGCTCACCACTAAGGACAGGCCTCTACGAGCAGTACTTC.

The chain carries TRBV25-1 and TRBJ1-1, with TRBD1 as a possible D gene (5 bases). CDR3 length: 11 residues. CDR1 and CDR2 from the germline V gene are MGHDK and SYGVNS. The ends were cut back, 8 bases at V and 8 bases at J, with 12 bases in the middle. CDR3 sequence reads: CASRKEGEAFF. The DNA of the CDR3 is TGTGCCAGCCGGAAGGAGGGGGAAGCTTTCTTT. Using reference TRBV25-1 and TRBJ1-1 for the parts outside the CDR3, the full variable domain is EADIYQTPRYLVIGTGKKITLECSQTMGHDKMYWYQQDPGMELHLIHYSYGVNSTEKGDLSSESTVSRIRTEHFPLTLESARPSHTSQYLCASRKEGEAFFGQGTRLTVV.

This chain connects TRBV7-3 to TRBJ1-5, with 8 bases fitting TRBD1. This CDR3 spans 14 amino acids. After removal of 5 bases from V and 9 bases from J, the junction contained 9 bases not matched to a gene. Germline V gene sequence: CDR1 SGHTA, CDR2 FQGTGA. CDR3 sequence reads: CASSVNRGGPPQHF. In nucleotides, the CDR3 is TGTGCCAGCAGCGTAAACAGGGGGGGTCCGCCCCAGCATTTT. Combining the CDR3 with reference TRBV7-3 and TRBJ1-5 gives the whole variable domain GAGVSQTPSNKVTEKGKYVELRCDPISGHTALYWYRQSLGQGPEFLIYFQGTGAADDSGLPNDRFFAVRPEGSVSTLKIQRTERGDSAVYLCASSVNRGGPPQHFGDGTRLSIL.

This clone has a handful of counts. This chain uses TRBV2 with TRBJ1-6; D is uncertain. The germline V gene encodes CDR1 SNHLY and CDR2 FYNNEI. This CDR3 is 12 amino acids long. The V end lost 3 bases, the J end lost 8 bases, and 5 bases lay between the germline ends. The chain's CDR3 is CASSDRYSPLHF. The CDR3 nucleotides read TGTGCCAGCAGTGATCGGTATTCACCCCTCCACTTT.

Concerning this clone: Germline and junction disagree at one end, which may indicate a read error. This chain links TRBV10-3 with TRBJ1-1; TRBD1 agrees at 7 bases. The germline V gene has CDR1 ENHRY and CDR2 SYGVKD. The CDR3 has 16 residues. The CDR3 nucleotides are TGTGCCATCAGGGGCTTGAACAGGGGTTGGAACGCTGAAGCTTTCTTT. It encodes CAIRGLNRGWNAEAFF.

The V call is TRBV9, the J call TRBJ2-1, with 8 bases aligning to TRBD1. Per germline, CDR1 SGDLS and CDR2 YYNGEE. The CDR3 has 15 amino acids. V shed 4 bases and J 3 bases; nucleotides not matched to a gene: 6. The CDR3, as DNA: TGTGCCAGCAGCCCGACAGGGGCTCACTACAATGAGCAGTTCTTC. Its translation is CASSPTGAHYNEQFF.

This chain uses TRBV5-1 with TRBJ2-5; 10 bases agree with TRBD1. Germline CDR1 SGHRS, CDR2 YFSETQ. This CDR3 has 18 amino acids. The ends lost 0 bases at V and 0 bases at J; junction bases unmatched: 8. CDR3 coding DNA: TGCGCCAGCAGCTTGGGGACAGGGGGACTCCTCTACCAAGAGACCCAGTACTTC. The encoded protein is CASSLGTGGLLYQETQYF.

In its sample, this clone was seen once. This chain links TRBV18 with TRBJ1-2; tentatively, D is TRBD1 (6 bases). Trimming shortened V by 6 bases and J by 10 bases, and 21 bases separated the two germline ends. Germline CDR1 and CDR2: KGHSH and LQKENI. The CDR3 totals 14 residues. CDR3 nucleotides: TGTGCCAGCTCCCAGCAACCTCGGGACAAAGACTACACCTTC. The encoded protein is CASSQQPRDKDYTF.

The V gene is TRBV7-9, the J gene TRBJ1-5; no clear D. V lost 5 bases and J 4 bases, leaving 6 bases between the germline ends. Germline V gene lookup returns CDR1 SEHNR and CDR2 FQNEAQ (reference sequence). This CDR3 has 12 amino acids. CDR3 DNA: TGTGCCAGCAGCCCTGCGAATCAGCCCCAGCATTTT. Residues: CASSPANQPQHF.

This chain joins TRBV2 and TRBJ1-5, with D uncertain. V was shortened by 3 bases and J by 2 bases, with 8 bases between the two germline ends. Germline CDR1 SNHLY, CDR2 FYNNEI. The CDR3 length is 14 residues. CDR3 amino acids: CASSELTGNQPQHF. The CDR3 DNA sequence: TGTGCCAGCAGTGAGCTTACAGGCAATCAGCCCCAGCATTTT.